These 32 T cell receptor beta chains were all obtained from the same sample, sequenced in a study of T cell responses to AZD1222 COVID-19 vaccine (dated by TCRdb to the early 2020s). This sample's time point label indicates: about 28 days (+/-7) after the second vaccine dose. Receptor amplification or capture employed the immunoSEQ multiplex PCR assay. The clones in this table, taken by TCRdb from immuneACCESS, are in-frame only. Not every clone is retained; where verified, under half of the shortfall comes from an unresolved V gene, and the cause of the rest is unknown. This sample lists approximately 150,000 clones; roughly nine tenths were detected once. Less than 1.5% of the sample is in the top ten clones. Material: peripheral blood, obtained 28 days after the second AZD1222 dose. These receptors all come from an adult who received the AZD1222 COVID-19 vaccine.

The gene calls are TRBV7-2 and TRBJ2-6; D is perhaps TRBD1 (6 bases). From germline, CDR1 is SGHTA and CDR2 FQGNSA. The ends were cut back, 11 bases at V and 1 base at J, with 9 bases in the middle. The CDR3 runs 13 residues. In DNA form, the CDR3 reads TGTGCCGGAAGGGGGTCTGGGGCCAACGTCCTGACTTTC. Its translation: CAGRGSGANVLTF.

This clone was found a few times. V usage is TRBV10-3 and J usage is TRBJ1-3; D not resolved. The V gene's germline CDR1 is ENHRY and CDR2 SYGVKD. This CDR3 region has 15 residues. V was shortened by 5 bases and J by 0 bases, with 11 bases between the two germline ends. CDR3 sequence (DNA): TGTGCCATCAGTCGCGTAACCCTCTCTGGAAACACCATATATTTT. Translated, it gives CAISRVTLSGNTIYF.

The genes are TRBV2 and TRBJ1-5; D is perhaps TRBD1 (6 bases). Germline values: CDR1 SNHLY, CDR2 FYNNEI. V lost 7 bases, J lost 0 bases, and 16 bases lay in between. CDR3 length: 16 amino acids. The CDR3 DNA sequence: TGTGCCAGCACCTTGGGAGGGGGTGGTAGCAATCAGCCCCAGCATTTT. Its protein product is CASTLGGGGSNQPQHF.

The chain recombines TRBV7-3 with TRBJ2-6; 8 positions agree with TRBD1. V shed 5 bases and J 3 bases; nucleotides not matched to a gene: 3. The length of the CDR3 is 15 residues. Germline V CDR1 and CDR2: SGHTA, FQGTGA. The CDR3 bases are TGTGCCAGCAGCCCAGGGGGCAGTGGGGCCAACGTCCTGACTTTC. Its translation: CASSPGGSGANVLTF.

The chain uses TRBV2 and TRBJ2-2; 7 bases align to TRBD2. The CDR3 length is 17 residues. Germline-derived CDR1 and CDR2 are SNHLY and FYNNEI. Germline trimming cut 8 bases from V and 5 bases from J; bases unmatched to any gene: 17. The CDR3 reads CASSNPAGDRPTGELFF. CDR3 nucleotides: TGTGCCAGCTCAAACCCCGCGGGGGACCGACCGACCGGGGAGCTGTTTTTT.

The chain carries TRBV6-2 or TRBV6-3 and TRBJ1-2; 8 nucleotides agree with TRBD1. There are 13 residues in the CDR3. Germline assignment: CDR1 MNHEY and CDR2 SVGEGT. With V trimmed by 2 bases and J by 6 bases, 2 bases remained unmatched. CDR3 sequence (DNA): TGTGCCAGCAGTTACATGGACAGGGATGGCTACACCTTC. This sequence encodes CASSYMDRDGYTF.

The chain is built from TRBV5-4 and TRBJ2-7; 7 nucleotides line up with TRBD1. Germline CDR1 is SGHNT and CDR2 is YYREEE (reference sequence). CDR3 length: 14 amino acids. The ends lost 2 bases at V and 3 bases at J; junction bases unmatched: 5. The CDR3 DNA reads as TGTGCCAGCAGCTTCAAGGGGGCGGACTACGAGCAGTACTTC. Translating it yields CASSFKGADYEQYF.

J is TRBJ2-5 and V is TRBV3-1 (or the pseudogene TRBV3-2); D might be TRBD2 (5 bases). CDR3 length: 16 amino acids. The V end lost 1 base, the J end lost 1 base, and 13 bases lay between the germline ends. Germline loops: CDR1 LGHDT, CDR2 YNNKEL (reference sequence). CDR3 DNA sequence: TGTGCCAGCAGCCAAGTTATCACGCGGGCCCAAGAGACCCAGTACTTC. This encodes CASSQVITRAQETQYF.

The V call is TRBV6-5, the J call TRBJ1-2, with 8 bases matching TRBD1. The CDR3 runs to 15 residues. CDR1 is MNHEY and CDR2 is SVGAGI in the germline V gene. The ends lost 5 bases at V and 0 bases at J; junction bases unmatched: 5. In DNA, the CDR3 is TGTGCCAGCAGTACACAGGGGGACTCTAACTATGGCTACACCTTC. Its protein product is CASSTQGDSNYGYTF.

The gene calls are TRBV19 and TRBJ1-4; maybe TRBD1 (6 bases). The CDR3 sequence is 15 residues long. CDR1 LNHDA and CDR2 SQIVND come from the germline V gene (reference sequence). Trimming took off 5 bases at V and 2 bases at J, with 12 bases between the two ends. The CDR3 sequence: CASSVRTVTNEKLFF. CDR3 in DNA: TGTGCCAGTAGTGTCAGGACAGTCACTAATGAAAAACTGTTTTTT.

This clone was observed a few times. V gene TRBV6-4 combines with J gene TRBJ2-2; D unclear. The CDR3 contains 17 residues. V shed 0 bases and J shed 6 bases, with 17 bases lying between them. The germline gives CDR1 MRHNA, CDR2 SNTAGT. CDR3 DNA: TGTGCCAGCAGTGACTCGCAAGGGTTCCGAAGCCCCGGGGAGCTGTTTTTT. It translates to CASSDSQGFRSPGELFF.

The table lists this clone with a count of one. The chain recombines TRBV9 with TRBJ1-5; D gene ambiguous. V gave up 0 bases and J gave up 7 bases, with 11 bases separating them. Germline V gene data show CDR1 as SGDLS and CDR2 as YYNGEE. The CDR3 extends over 14 amino acids. The CDR3 loop is CASSVAGVGQPQHF. The CDR3 DNA sequence: TGTGCCAGCAGCGTAGCTGGGGTCGGGCAGCCCCAGCATTTT. The entire variable domain, with the rest obtained from reference TRBV9 and TRBJ1-5, is as follows: DSGVTQTPKHLITATGQRVTLRCSPRSGDLSVYWYQQSLDQGLQFLIQYYNGEERAKGNILERFSAQQFPDLHSELNLSSLELGDSALYFCASSVAGVGQPQHFGDGTRLSIL.

This clone was detected only once. This sequence joins TRBV9 and TRBJ2-1; the match to TRBD2 covers 7 bases. This CDR3 has 15 residues. The ends lost 2 bases at V and 6 bases at J; junction bases unmatched: 8. Germline-derived CDR1 and CDR2 are SGDLS and YYNGEE. DNA of the CDR3: TGTGCCAGCAGCGTGACTGGGGGGGAACTCAATGAGCAGTTCTTC. Residues: CASSVTGGELNEQFF.

The chain has TRBV5-5 and TRBJ2-1; D gene unclear. V lost 2 bases and J lost 6, with 12 bases in between. Germline V gene lookup returns CDR1 SGHKS and CDR2 YYEKEE (reference sequence). The CDR3 loop spans 14 amino acids. The CDR3 spells CASSFSAQLNEQFF. CDR3 coding DNA: TGTGCCAGCAGCTTTTCGGCTCAGCTCAATGAGCAGTTCTTC. The whole variable domain, filled in from reference TRBV5-5 and TRBJ2-1, reads DAGVTQSPTHLIKTRGQQVTLRCSPISGHKSVSWYQQVLGQGPQFIFQYYEKEERGRGNFPDRFSARQFPNYSSELNVNALLLGDSALYLCASSFSAQLNEQFFGPGTRLTVL.

V is TRBV11-3 and J is TRBJ2-1; D remains ambiguous. V was trimmed by 3 bases and J by 4 bases, leaving 7 bases between them. The CDR3 has 13 residues. Germline lookup yields CDR1 SGHNT and CDR2 YENEEA. The CDR3 loop is CASSFTLYNEQFF. The CDR3 DNA is TGTGCCAGCAGCTTTACTTTGTACAATGAGCAGTTCTTC.

This sequence joins TRBV19 and TRBJ1-5, with TRBD1 matching over 9 bases. Germline CDR1 is LNHDA and CDR2 is SQIVND (reference sequence). The CDR3 covers 15 residues. V dropped 8 bases and J dropped 6; count of bases not matched to a gene: 11. The CDR3 bases are TGTGCCAGTGGAATTCCGGGACAGGGTGGTCAGCCCCAGCATTTT. It translates to CASGIPGQGGQPQHF.

Only one count was recorded for this clone. V gene TRBV27 combines with J gene TRBJ2-7; no clear D. V gave up 8 bases and J gave up 6 bases, with 14 bases separating them. CDR1 is MNHEY, CDR2 SMNVEV, per germline (reference sequence). The CDR3 is 12 amino acids. The CDR3 loop reads CASGLVGSEQYF. CDR3 in DNA: TGTGCCAGCGGCCTGGTAGGGTCCGAGCAGTACTTC.

This sequence joins TRBV27 and TRBJ2-2, with 8 bases matching TRBD2. CDR3 length equals 18 residues. The V gene's germline CDR1 is MNHEY and CDR2 SMNVEV (reference sequence). V lost 7 bases and J lost 0; bases outside the gene matches: 13. The CDR3 bases are TGTGCCAGCATCCCAGTTCCGACTAGCGCCTCGAACACCGGGGAGCTGTTTTTT. It translates to CASIPVPTSASNTGELFF.

The chain uses TRBV5-1 and TRBJ2-5, with D possibly TRBD2 on 6 matching bases. Germline V CDR1 and CDR2: SGHRS, YFSETQ. This CDR3 contains 15 residues. The V end lost 4 bases, the J end lost 0 bases, and 13 bases lay between the germline ends. The CDR3 reads CASSPRDSNQETQYF. The CDR3 bases are TGCGCCAGCAGCCCCCGGGACTCGAACCAAGAGACCCAGTACTTC.

V is TRBV19 and J is TRBJ1-2; 10 bases match TRBD1. The CDR3 is 17 residues long. The germline V gene has CDR1 LNHDA and CDR2 SQIVND (reference sequence). With 5 bases clipped from V and 1 base from J, the junction kept 10 bases outside the gene matches. CDR3 DNA sequence: TGTGCCAGTAGTGCCCCAGTCCGGACAGGGGGTAACTATGGCTACACCTTC. It yields the protein CASSAPVRTGGNYGYTF.

The chain couples TRBV29-1 to TRBJ2-3; TRBD1 matches 7 bases. This CDR3 has 13 amino acids. After removal of 6 bases from V and 1 base from J, the junction contained 4 bases not matched to a gene. Germline loops: CDR1 SQVTM, CDR2 ANQGSEA. CDR3 sequence reads: CSVDDRGTDTQYF. CDR3 in DNA: TGCAGCGTCGATGACAGGGGCACAGATACGCAGTATTTT.

This rearrangement joins TRBV6-6 to TRBJ2-7; maybe TRBD2 (5 bases). Germline loops: CDR1 MNHNY, CDR2 SVGAGI (reference sequence). There are 13 residues in the CDR3. V dropped 2 bases and J dropped 4 bases, with 9 bases sitting between them. The CDR3 reads CASSYRDWYEQYF. The CDR3 DNA reads TGTGCCAGCAGTTACCGGGATTGGTACGAGCAGTACTTC.

The rearrangement links TRBV5-1 to TRBJ2-5; D unclear. Trimming removed 0 bases from V and 5 bases from J, with 5 bases in between. The CDR3 sequence is 12 residues long. CDR1 is SGHRS and CDR2 is YFSETQ in the germline V gene. This CDR3 is CASSLVGETQYF. In DNA, the CDR3 is TGCGCCAGCAGCTTGGTTGGGGAGACCCAGTACTTC.

This chain connects TRBV3-1 (or the pseudogene TRBV3-2) to TRBJ1-1, with D perhaps TRBD1 (5 bases). Trimming took off 4 bases at V and 3 bases at J, with 12 bases between the two ends. The CDR3 is made up of 14 amino acids. Per germline, CDR1 LGHDT and CDR2 YNNKEL (reference sequence). The CDR3 DNA is TGTGCCAGCAGCCTCACTGGGGGGGACACTGAAGCTTTCTTT. The encoded protein is CASSLTGGDTEAFF.

This chain joins TRBV27 and TRBJ1-6; D uncertain. V was pared by 3 bases and J by 5 bases, with 14 bases between. The CDR3 contains 16 residues. Germline CDR1 MNHEY, CDR2 SMNVEV (reference sequence). In nucleotides, the CDR3 is TGTGCCAGCAGTTTGGGTCTCAAGTCCGATAATTCACCCCTCCACTTT. Translated, it gives CASSLGLKSDNSPLHF.

This chain connects TRBV6-6 to TRBJ1-2, with a possible D match to TRBD1 (5 bases). This CDR3 comprises 16 residues. Trimming pared 2 bases from V and 8 bases from J, leaving 21 bases between. From germline, CDR1 is MNHNY and CDR2 SVGAGI (reference sequence). In DNA form, the CDR3 reads TGTGCCAGCAGTTACGTTAGGGACGGCGACCCCCTGGGCTACACCTTC. Amino acid sequence: CASSYVRDGDPLGYTF.

The chain recombines TRBV28 with TRBJ1-1; D ambiguous. This CDR3 has 13 residues. Per the germline V gene, CDR1 is MDHEN and CDR2 is SYDVKM. The germline V and J ends were trimmed by 4 bases and 4 bases, with 10 bases remaining between them. CDR3 region: CASSWRVTTEAFF. Here the CDR3 DNA reads TGTGCCAGCAGTTGGAGGGTTACCACTGAAGCTTTCTTT. Supplemented by reference TRBV28 and TRBJ1-1, the full variable domain reads DVKVTQSSRYLVKRTGEKVFLECVQDMDHENMFWYRQDPGLGLRLIYFSYDVKMKEKGDIPEGYSVSREKKERFSLILESASTNQTSMYLCASSWRVTTEAFFGQGTRLTVV.

The V gene is TRBV19, the J gene TRBJ1-2; 9 bases map to TRBD1. Germline assignment: CDR1 LNHDA and CDR2 SQIVND (reference sequence). CDR3 size: 16 residues. With V trimmed by 5 bases and J by 4 bases, 11 bases remained unmatched. The CDR3 nucleotides read TGTGCCAGTAGTCCCAGGACAGGGGCGTTAATCTATGGCTACACCTTC. This sequence encodes CASSPRTGALIYGYTF.

The chain links TRBV6-6 to TRBJ2-7, with 7 bases that match TRBD1. Germline lookup yields CDR1 MNHNY and CDR2 SVGAGI (reference sequence). CDR3 length: 14 residues. V shed 2 bases, J shed 2 bases, and the junction held 3 bases outside the gene matches. The CDR3 region is CASSYPGTAYEQYF. The CDR3 nucleotides are TGTGCCAGCAGTTACCCCGGGACAGCCTACGAGCAGTACTTC.

The rearrangement joins TRBV29-1 to TRBJ1-2; no reliable D call. V was shortened by 7 bases and J by 0 bases, with 9 bases between the two germline ends. This CDR3 comprises 12 residues. Germline loops: CDR1 SQVTM, CDR2 ANQGSEA. This chain's CDR3 is CSGADTNYGYTF. CDR3 nucleotides: TGCAGCGGGGCAGATACTAACTATGGCTACACCTTC.

This chain links TRBV19 with TRBJ2-7; TRBD1 is a possible D gene (6 bases). The germline gives CDR1 LNHDA, CDR2 SQIVND (reference sequence). This CDR3 is built from 12 residues. The V end was cut by 9 bases, the J end by 0 bases, with 9 bases between. CDR3 bases: TGTGCCAGCGGACAGAGCTCCTACGAGCAGTACTTC. This codes for CASGQSSYEQYF.

The gene calls are TRBV3-1 (or the pseudogene TRBV3-2) and TRBJ1-2; D is possibly TRBD1 (5 bases). V was shortened by 0 bases and J by 2 bases, with 13 bases between the two germline ends. Germline lookup yields CDR1 LGHDT and CDR2 YNNKEL (reference sequence). This CDR3 has 16 amino acids. CDR3 nucleotide sequence: TGTGCCAGCAGCCAAGAGAGGGGTACGGGGAACTATGGCTACACCTTC. It specifies CASSQERGTGNYGYTF.